A single T cell receptor (beta chain) is shown here with its context. Clones were sequenced by immunoSEQ multiplex PCR, and TCRdb holds only the in-frame ones, with some missing. The sample has roughly 290,000 clones; over 80% are singletons. The sample is drawn from a study of blood T cell repertoires in COVID-19. The CDR3 is 15 residues long. Germline values: CDR1 LNHNV, CDR2 YYDKDF (reference sequence). Trimming cost V 2 bases and J 9 bases; bases outside gene matches: 9. The sample consisted of peripheral blood. The TCR comes from a woman between 45 and 65 years old with active or convalescent COVID-19. This rearrangement joins TRBV15 to TRBJ2-1; 8 nucleotides line up with TRBD1. The CDR3 protein is CATSRQGALHSEQFF. The CDR3 coding sequence is TGTGCCACCAGCAGACAGGGGGCCCTACATAGTGAGCAGTTCTTC.